This entry features one T cell receptor (beta chain) sequence. Assay used: immunoSEQ multiplex PCR; TCRdb lists only in-frame clones, some missing. The sample includes a few hundred thousand clones, approximately 86% of them seen just once. The CDR3 has 17 amino acids. From germline, CDR1 is SGDLS and CDR2 YYNGEE. Trimming removed 2 bases from V and 3 bases from J, with 15 bases in between. These data belong to a study of blood T cell repertoires in COVID-19. V usage is TRBV9 and J usage is TRBJ1-6, with a tentative D call TRBD1 (6 bases). Sequenced input: PBMCs or T cells enriched from blood (not recorded which). This clonotype was sampled from a woman aged 40 to 55 with acute COVID-19. The chain's CDR3 is CASSVSPFRGYNSPLHF. The CDR3 bases are TGTGCCAGCAGCGTTTCCCCCTTCAGGGGCTATAATTCACCCCTCCACTTT.